The 3 T cell receptor beta chains below all came from one sample that was sequenced in a study of blood T cell repertoires in COVID-19. Clones were read by immunoSEQ multiplex PCR, and TCRdb kept only the in-frame ones, dropping some. This sample has a few hundred thousand clones, with roughly 87% found just once. Material for sequencing was PBMCs or T cells enriched from blood (not recorded which). These receptors were obtained from a woman in her forties or fifties who had recovered from COVID-19.

The chain combines TRBV4-2 with TRBJ1-3; 7 nucleotides align to TRBD1. Trimming took 2 bases from V and 11 from J; bases not matched to a gene: 33. Germline V gene lookup returns CDR1 LGHNA and CDR2 YNFKEQ. This CDR3 has 22 residues. CDR3 sequence: CASSQLPITGDLSDTAFRPIYF. The CDR3 DNA follows: TGTGCCAGCAGCCAACTTCCGATAACAGGGGACTTGTCGGACACAGCCTTTCGACCCATATATTTT.

As for this clone: The sample has other DNA sequences that encode this CDR3 too. This chain connects TRBV29-1 to TRBJ2-3, with TRBD1 identical over 9 bases. CDR3 size: 12 residues. Trimming removed 6 bases from V and 3 bases from J; junction bases left unmatched: 1. Germline V lookup: CDR1 SQVTM, CDR2 ANQGSEA. CDR3 nucleotide sequence: TGCAGCGTAGGACAGGGGACAGATACGCAGTATTTT. Translating gives CSVGQGTDTQYF.

This rearrangement joins TRBV13 to TRBJ1-4; possible D gene TRBD1, 6 bases. Germline V CDR1 and CDR2: PRHDT, FYEKMQ (reference sequence). The CDR3 is 12 residues long. Trimming cost V 6 bases and J 8 bases, with 10 bases left between them. The CDR3: CASRIRGEKLFF. CDR3 DNA sequence: TGTGCCAGCAGGATAAGGGGGGAAAAACTGTTTTTT.